The 25 T cell receptor beta chains given below trace back to one sample, sequenced in a study of T cell responses to AZD1222 COVID-19 vaccine. The protocol was immunoSEQ multiplex PCR, while the TCRdb copy is restricted to in-frame clones and leaves out a portion. Of about 69,000 clones in the sample, 80% were seen once. The specimen comprised peripheral blood, sampled 28 days after the second AZD1222 dose. The receptors shown here come from an adult who received the AZD1222 COVID-19 vaccine.

CDR3 sequence reads: CASSSGQGANEQYF. DNA of the CDR3: TGTGCCAGCAGCTCGGGACAGGGGGCCAACGAGCAGTACTTC. The V call is TRBV7-2, the J call TRBJ2-7, with 12 nucleotides matching TRBD1. The CDR3 covers 14 residues. With V trimmed by 4 bases and J by 5 bases, 3 bases remained unmatched. Germline V lookup: CDR1 SGHTA, CDR2 FQGNSA. The entire variable domain, with the rest obtained from reference TRBV7-2 and TRBJ2-7, is as follows: GAGVSQSPSNKVTEKGKDVELRCDPISGHTALYWYRQSLGQGLEFLIYFQGNSAPDKSGLPSDRFSAERTGGSVSTLTIQRTQQEDSAVYLCASSSGQGANEQYFGPGTRLTVT.

The V and J genes are TRBV5-1 and TRBJ1-1; TRBD1 might be the D (5 bases). CDR1 is SGHRS, CDR2 YFSETQ, per germline. Between the trimmed V and J ends, which lost 4 bases and 1 base, there was a span of 11 bases. The CDR3 extends over 14 amino acids. CDR3 in DNA: TGCGCCAGCAGCCCCTCGACAGAGAACACTGAAGCTTTCTTT. Amino acid sequence: CASSPSTENTEAFF.

The chain joins TRBV18 to TRBJ1-1; unclear D gene. The CDR3 runs to 16 residues. Trimming left V 1 base short and J 1 base short, with 13 bases between. Looked up from germline, CDR1 is KGHSH and CDR2 is LQKENI. CDR3 sequence: CASSPRGDLSNTEAFF. CDR3 sequence (DNA): TGTGCCAGCTCACCACGGGGAGATTTGTCGAACACTGAAGCTTTCTTT.

Written as DNA, the CDR3 is TGTGCCAGCAAGGGGGTACCAACAGATACGCAGTATTTT. Translated: CASKGVPTDTQYF. The rearrangement uses TRBV6-5 and TRBJ2-3; D may be TRBD1 (6 bases). V was shortened by 7 bases and J by 3 bases, with 11 bases between the two germline ends. Per the germline V gene, CDR1 is MNHEY and CDR2 is SVGAGI. The CDR3 totals 13 residues.

The rearrangement joins TRBV2 to TRBJ2-7; no firm D call. Per germline, CDR1 SNHLY and CDR2 FYNNEI. CDR3 size: 12 residues. Trimming removed 2 bases from V and 5 bases from J, with 7 bases in between. The CDR3 region is CASSEQVNEQYF. CDR3 in DNA: TGTGCCAGCAGTGAACAGGTTAACGAGCAGTACTTC.

A note on this clone: The identical CDR3 is also encoded by other nucleotide sequences in the sample. V gene TRBV28 combines with J gene TRBJ2-7; no clear D. The CDR3 length is 11 residues. Deletions cut 5 bases from V and 4 bases from J, with 6 bases between. The germline gives CDR1 MDHEN, CDR2 SYDVKM. CDR3 in DNA: TGTGCCAGCAGTCTACGTTACGAGCAGTACTTC. Protein: CASSLRYEQYF.

The chain is built from TRBV19 and TRBJ2-7; 9 bases agree with TRBD1. Per germline, CDR1 LNHDA and CDR2 SQIVND (reference sequence). The CDR3 runs to 14 residues. With 6 bases clipped from V and 5 bases from J, the junction kept 8 bases outside the gene matches. In nucleotides, the CDR3 is TGTGCCAGTAGACCGGGACAGGGCGTTAACGAGCAGTACTTC. It translates to CASRPGQGVNEQYF.

This chain connects TRBV27 to TRBJ1-2; 8 bases map to TRBD1. The CDR3 sequence is 19 residues long. With V trimmed by 4 bases and J by 4 bases, 20 bases remained unmatched. Germline-derived CDR1 and CDR2 are MNHEY and SMNVEV (reference sequence). Here the CDR3 reads CASSSTDRGPRNYFYGYTF. The CDR3 DNA follows: TGTGCCAGCAGTTCCACAGACAGGGGCCCGAGGAACTATTTCTATGGCTACACCTTC.

The chain carries TRBV6-1 and TRBJ1-1; the match to TRBD1 covers 8 bases. The junction had 10 bases not matched to a gene; V was cut back by 4 bases and J by 3 bases. Germline V gene lookup returns CDR1 MNHNS and CDR2 SASEGT. This CDR3 region has 16 residues. CDR3 sequence (DNA): TGTGCCAGCAGTGCCAGTACCCAGGGGGCCCACACTGAAGCTTTCTTT. It yields the protein CASSASTQGAHTEAFF.

The chain uses TRBV6-5 and TRBJ1-3, with TRBD1 matching 8 bases. The CDR3 has 16 residues. V lost 4 bases to trimming and J lost 0 bases; unmatched junction nucleotides: 5. Germline V gene data show CDR1 as MNHEY and CDR2 as SVGAGI. The DNA for the CDR3 is TGTGCCAGCAGTTTAGGACAGGGCCACTCTGGAAACACCATATATTTT. Translation: CASSLGQGHSGNTIYF.

This clone has only one observation. The J gene is TRBJ2-5, the V gene TRBV3-1 (or the pseudogene TRBV3-2); D not certain. The CDR3 sequence is 18 residues long. CDR1 LGHDT and CDR2 YNNKEL come from the germline V gene (reference sequence). Trimming shortened V by 1 base and J by 5 bases, and 23 bases separated the two germline ends. The CDR3 loop is CASSQVLLSRLYGETQYF. CDR3 coding DNA: TGTGCCAGCAGCCAAGTTCTCCTGAGCCGGCTTTATGGGGAGACCCAGTACTTC.

The chain has TRBV27 and TRBJ1-1; 7 positions match TRBD1. The CDR3 sequence is 16 residues long. Germline CDR1 is MNHEY and CDR2 is SMNVEV (reference sequence). Trimming cost V 5 bases and J 1 base; bases outside gene matches: 10. DNA for the CDR3: TGTGCCAGCAGTCCCAGAACAGGGGCGGGGAACACTGAAGCTTTCTTT. Residues: CASSPRTGAGNTEAFF.

This clone was seen a handful of times. The chain employs TRBV7-9 and TRBJ1-2; TRBD1 is a possible D gene (6 bases). CDR3 length: 11 residues. Germline values: CDR1 SEHNR, CDR2 FQNEAQ (reference sequence). The V gene lost 6 bases and the J gene lost 6 bases, with 8 bases spanning the gap. The chain's CDR3 is CASSNRDGYTF. The CDR3, as DNA: TGTGCCAGCAGTAACAGGGATGGCTACACCTTC.

The chain uses TRBV5-1 and TRBJ2-5, with 14 bases identical to TRBD2. This CDR3 spans 18 amino acids. Trimming cost V 5 bases and J 3 bases; bases outside gene matches: 12. Germline CDR1 SGHRS, CDR2 YFSETQ. Here the CDR3 reads CASRRGLAGGPGEETQYF. The CDR3 DNA reads as TGCGCCAGCAGACGCGGACTAGCGGGGGGACCAGGAGAAGAGACCCAGTACTTC.

This clone turned up a few times. This chain links TRBV5-1 with TRBJ2-3, with TRBD2 identical over 10 bases. The length of the CDR3 is 12 residues. Germline V gene data show CDR1 as SGHRS and CDR2 as YFSETQ. Losses at the gene ends were 3 bases for V and 10 bases for J; bases not matched to a gene: 2. CDR3 amino acids: CASSSGLAAQYF. In nucleotides, the CDR3 is TGCGCCAGCAGCTCAGGACTAGCGGCGCAGTATTTT.

The V call is TRBV6-2 or TRBV6-3, the J call TRBJ2-1, with 7 nucleotides matching TRBD1. Germline CDR1 is MNHEY and CDR2 is SVGEGT. With V trimmed by 6 bases and J by 4 bases, 6 bases remained unmatched. This CDR3 region has 14 residues. CDR3 in amino acids: CASSLGTEYNEQFF. The CDR3 DNA follows: TGTGCCAGCAGCCTCGGGACAGAGTACAATGAGCAGTTCTTC.

The chain carries TRBV6-5 and TRBJ2-3; 8 bases agree with TRBD2. J gave up 1 base and V 4 bases, and 4 bases lay outside the gene matches. In germline, CDR1 is MNHEY, CDR2 SVGAGI. CDR3 length: 15 amino acids. CDR3: CASSSRRGGTDTQYF. CDR3 in DNA: TGTGCCAGCAGTTCCAGGCGGGGGGGCACAGATACGCAGTATTTT.

DNA for the CDR3: TGCGCCAGCAGTGAGGTGGACCGCTTAGATACGCAGTATTTT. Amino acids: CASSEVDRLDTQYF. This chain uses TRBV10-2 with TRBJ2-3; no clear D. CDR3 length: 14 residues. Trimming pared 2 bases from V and 5 bases from J, leaving 11 bases between. Germline V CDR1 and CDR2: WSHSY, SAAADI.

The V and J genes are TRBV7-2 and TRBJ1-4, with 7 bases lining up with TRBD1. This CDR3 is built from 15 residues. Germline V gene lookup returns CDR1 SGHTA and CDR2 FQGNSA. V dropped 5 bases and J dropped 10; count of bases not matched to a gene: 13. In DNA form, the CDR3 reads TGTGCCAGCAGCCAATCGACAGGGAGGGGAGGAAAACTGTTTTTT. This sequence encodes CASSQSTGRGGKLFF.

The genes are TRBV7-9 and TRBJ2-5, with D tentatively TRBD1 or TRBD2 (6 bases each). Trimming pared 0 bases from V and 4 bases from J, leaving 12 bases between. Germline CDR1 is SEHNR and CDR2 is FQNEAQ (reference sequence). There are 15 residues in the CDR3. The chain's CDR3 is CASSLAGGKLETQYF. In nucleotides, the CDR3 is TGTGCCAGCAGCTTAGCCGGGGGCAAACTAGAGACCCAGTACTTC.

This clone occurred a few times. The J gene is TRBJ1-1, the V gene TRBV6-5; D perhaps matches TRBD1 (5 bases). CDR1 is MNHEY and CDR2 is SVGAGI in the germline V gene. The CDR3 contains 15 residues. V lost 10 bases and J 0 bases, leaving 18 bases between the germline ends. Here the CDR3 DNA reads TGTGCCAACCGCAATCTGGAGGGGCTGAACACTGAAGCTTTCTTT. Its protein is CANRNLEGLNTEAFF.

This clone was seen once. This chain links TRBV5-1 with TRBJ1-2, with 9 bases fitting TRBD1. The germline gives CDR1 SGHRS, CDR2 YFSETQ. The CDR3 sequence is 18 residues long. V trimming: 4 bases; J trimming: 6 bases; junction bases outside the gene matches: 19. This CDR3 reads CASSESRGTGIMEDGYTF. CDR3 DNA: TGCGCCAGCAGCGAGTCGCGCGGGACAGGGATTATGGAAGATGGCTACACCTTC.

This chain joins TRBV7-2 and TRBJ2-5; 7 nucleotides match TRBD2. The V segment lost 1 base and the J segment 1 base; nucleotides outside the gene matches: 0. The CDR3 covers 14 residues. Germline V CDR1 and CDR2: SGHTA, FQGNSA. The CDR3 loop is CASSLGTSQETQYF. CDR3 DNA: TGTGCCAGCAGCTTAGGGACTAGCCAAGAGACCCAGTACTTC. The variable domain in full, with the rest retrieved from reference TRBV7-2 and TRBJ2-5, is GAGVSQSPSNKVTEKGKDVELRCDPISGHTALYWYRQSLGQGLEFLIYFQGNSAPDKSGLPSDRFSAERTGGSVSTLTIQRTQQEDSAVYLCASSLGTSQETQYFGPGTRLLVL.

The gene calls are TRBV5-4 and TRBJ2-2; 8 bases agree with TRBD1. The CDR3 is made up of 17 amino acids. V shed 4 bases, J shed 7 bases, and the junction held 15 bases outside the gene matches. Germline lookup yields CDR1 SGHNT and CDR2 YYREEE (reference sequence). CDR3 amino acids: CASSQPAGRGQVGELFF. CDR3 DNA sequence: TGTGCCAGCAGCCAGCCCGCTGGCAGGGGGCAAGTCGGGGAGCTGTTTTTT.

The rearrangement links TRBV18 to TRBJ2-3; a weak D match, TRBD2 (5 bases). The CDR3 is 15 amino acids. V lost 3 bases, J lost 1 base, and 11 bases lay in between. Germline-derived CDR1 and CDR2 are KGHSH and LQKENI. The CDR3 protein is CASSPRGSGTDTQYF. In DNA form, the CDR3 reads TGTGCCAGCTCACCCAGAGGGAGCGGCACAGATACGCAGTATTTT.